This T cell receptor (beta chain) was identified in a study of blood T cell repertoires in COVID-19. Study-level background: PBMCs, B-cell-depleted T cells, or T cells provided the cDNA or gDNA that made up the material.

Some clones are missing from TCRdb's copy, which holds only in-frame ones; the method was immunoSEQ multiplex PCR. This sample has fewer than 65,000 clones, with more than 90% found just once. Trimming took 10 bases from V and 8 from J; bases not matched to a gene: 9. This CDR3 is built from 13 residues. Germline V gene data show CDR1 as LGHDT and CDR2 as YNNKEL (reference sequence). This sequence joins TRBV3-1 (or the pseudogene TRBV3-2) and TRBJ2-1; 9 bases are shared with TRBD1. The source of this sequence is a human donor in a cohort sampled during active COVID-19. The source material was peripheral blood. For the CDR3, the DNA is TGTGCCACCCTGGACAGGGGCGAGCATGAGCAGTTCTTC. Translated, it gives CATLDRGEHEQFF.